This note documents a single T cell receptor beta chain sequence. These data are taken from a study of technical replicates of blood from a few donors. Repertoires were generated with immunoSEQ multiplex PCR, while TCRdb's copy carries only in-frame clones and drops some. The profile covers tens of thousands of clones, with about 89% appearing a single time and roughly 5% taken by the ten largest. Germline V gene data show CDR1 as SEHNR and CDR2 as FQNEAQ (reference sequence). The junction had 8 bases not matched to a gene; V was cut back by 5 bases and J by 4 bases. The CDR3 consists of 17 residues.

This clonotype was obtained from a human donor in good health. Some clones in this sample may be carry-over from other donors' samples. Sequenced sample: PBMCs. The V call is TRBV7-9, the J call TRBJ2-2, with TRBD2 identical over 12 bases. The CDR3 DNA is TGTGCCAGCAGCACTGCTAGCGGGGGGGCCTTCACCGGGGAGCTGTTTTTT. As protein: CASSTASGGAFTGELFF.